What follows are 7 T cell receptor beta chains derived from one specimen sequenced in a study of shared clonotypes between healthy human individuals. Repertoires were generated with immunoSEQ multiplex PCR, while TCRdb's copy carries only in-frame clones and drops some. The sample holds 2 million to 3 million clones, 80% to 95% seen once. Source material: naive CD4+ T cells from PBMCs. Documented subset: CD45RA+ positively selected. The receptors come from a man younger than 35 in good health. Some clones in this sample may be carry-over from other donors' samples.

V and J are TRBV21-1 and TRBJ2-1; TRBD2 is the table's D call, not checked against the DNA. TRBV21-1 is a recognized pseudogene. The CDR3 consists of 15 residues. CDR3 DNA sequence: TGTGCCAGCGGCCTGGGACTAGCGGACTACAATGAGCAGTTCTTC. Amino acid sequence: CASGLGLADYNEQFF.

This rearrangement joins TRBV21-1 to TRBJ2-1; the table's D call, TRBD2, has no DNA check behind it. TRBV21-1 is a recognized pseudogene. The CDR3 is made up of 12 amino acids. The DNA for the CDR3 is TGTGCCAGCAGCACCTTAGTTGATGAGCAGTTCTTC. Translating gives CASSTLVDEQFF.

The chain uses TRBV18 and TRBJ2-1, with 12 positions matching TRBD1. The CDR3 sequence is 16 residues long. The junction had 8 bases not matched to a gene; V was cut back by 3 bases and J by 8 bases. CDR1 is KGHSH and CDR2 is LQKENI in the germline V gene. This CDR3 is CASSPDSGTGGYEQFF. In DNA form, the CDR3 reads TGTGCCAGCTCACCGGACTCCGGGACAGGGGGCTATGAGCAGTTCTTC.

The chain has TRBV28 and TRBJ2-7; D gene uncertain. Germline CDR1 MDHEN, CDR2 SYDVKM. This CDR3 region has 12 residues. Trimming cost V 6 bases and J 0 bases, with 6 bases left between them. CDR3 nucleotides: TGTGCCAGCAGAACAAACTCCTACGAGCAGTACTTC. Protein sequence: CASRTNSYEQYF.

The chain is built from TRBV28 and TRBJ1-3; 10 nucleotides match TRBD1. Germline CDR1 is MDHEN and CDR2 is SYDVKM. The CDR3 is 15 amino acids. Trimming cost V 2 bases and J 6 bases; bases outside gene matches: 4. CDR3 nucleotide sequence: TGTGCCAGCAGTTTACGGACAGGGGGTAAAAACACCATATATTTT. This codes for CASSLRTGGKNTIYF.

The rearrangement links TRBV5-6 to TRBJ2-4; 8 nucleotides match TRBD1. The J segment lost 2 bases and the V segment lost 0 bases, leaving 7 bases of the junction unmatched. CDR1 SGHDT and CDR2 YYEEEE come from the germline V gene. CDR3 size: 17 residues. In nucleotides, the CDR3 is TGTGCCAGCAGCTTGGAGGCAGGGGGCGTTTCCAAAAACATTCAGTACTTC. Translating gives CASSLEAGGVSKNIQYF.

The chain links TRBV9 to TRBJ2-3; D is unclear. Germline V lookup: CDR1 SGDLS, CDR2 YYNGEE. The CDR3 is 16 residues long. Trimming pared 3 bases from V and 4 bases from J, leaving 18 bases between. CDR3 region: CASSALALAVSDTQYF. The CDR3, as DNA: TGTGCCAGCAGCGCCTTGGCCCTTGCGGTTTCAGATACGCAGTATTTT.